What follows are 21 T cell receptor beta chains derived from one specimen sequenced in a study of blood T cell repertoires in COVID-19. Sequenced by immunoSEQ multiplex PCR; TCRdb stores in-frame clones only, minus some. The sample has 200,000 to 300,000 clones, approximately 89% seen once; the top ten hold approximately 2.2%. The sequenced sample consisted of peripheral blood. These TCRs come from a woman in her forties or fifties with acute or convalescent COVID-19.

This sequence joins TRBV14 and TRBJ1-1; D not certain. The CDR3 length is 15 residues. With 1 base removed from V and 4 bases from J, the gap between germline ends came to 13 bases. The germline V gene has CDR1 SGHDN and CDR2 FVKESK. CDR3 sequence: CASSQAVISGTEAFF. Here the CDR3 DNA reads TGTGCCAGCAGCCAAGCGGTTATCTCTGGCACTGAAGCTTTCTTT.

The chain carries TRBV4-1 and TRBJ1-6; a possible D gene is TRBD1 (5 bases). Deletions cut 0 bases from V and 13 bases from J, with 13 bases between. Germline loops: CDR1 MGHRA, CDR2 YSYEKL. The CDR3 has 14 amino acids. Here the CDR3 DNA reads TGCGCCAGCAGCCAAGAAGGGGCCATCCTGCCCCTCCACTTT. Protein sequence: CASSQEGAILPLHF.

The gene calls are TRBV5-1 and TRBJ2-1, with TRBD1 matching over 7 bases. V was pared by 2 bases and J by 3 bases, with 11 bases of the junction left unmatched. The CDR3 runs to 17 residues. Per the germline V gene, CDR1 is SGHRS and CDR2 is YFSETQ. CDR3 sequence: CASSFPLGTVIYNEQFF. In DNA form, the CDR3 reads TGCGCCAGCAGCTTTCCCCTCGGGACAGTTATCTACAATGAGCAGTTCTTC. The full variable domain, its missing parts supplied by reference TRBV5-1 and TRBJ2-1, is KAGVTQTPRYLIKTRGQQVTLSCSPISGHRSVSWYQQTPGQGLQFLFEYFSETQRNKGNFPGRFSGRQFSNSRSEMNVSTLELGDSALYLCASSFPLGTVIYNEQFFGPGTRLTVL.

This clone has just a few counts. This rearrangement joins TRBV6-1 to TRBJ1-6; 7 bases fit TRBD1. Germline V gene data show CDR1 as MNHNS and CDR2 as SASEGT. V was clipped by 2 bases and J by 9 bases; unmatched bases: 13. The length of the CDR3 is 17 residues. The CDR3 spells CASSELIQGRYGSPLHF. The DNA for the CDR3 is TGTGCCAGCAGTGAATTAATACAGGGGCGTTACGGTTCACCCCTCCACTTT.

The chain joins TRBV3-1 (or the pseudogene TRBV3-2) to TRBJ1-4, with 8 bases aligning to TRBD1. V lost 3 bases, J lost 4 bases, and 4 bases stayed unmatched. Germline V lookup: CDR1 LGHDT, CDR2 YNNKEL (reference sequence). CDR3 length: 15 residues. The CDR3: CASSHIDRGNEKLFF. CDR3 nucleotides: TGTGCCAGCAGCCATATTGACAGGGGTAATGAAAAACTGTTTTTT.

The chain has TRBV5-6 and TRBJ2-4, with 7 nucleotides matching TRBD1. From germline, CDR1 is SGHDT and CDR2 YYEEEE. Trimming at V came to 1 base and at J to 0 bases, leaving 4 bases not matched to a gene. The CDR3 contains 16 residues. The chain's CDR3 is CASSLFGTVAKNIQYF. For the CDR3, the DNA is TGTGCCAGCAGCTTGTTTGGGACAGTAGCCAAAAACATTCAGTACTTC.

This clone occurred once. One junction end disagrees with the germline gene, perhaps due to a read error. V gene TRBV7-7 combines with J gene TRBJ2-2; TRBD1 aligns across 10 bases. From germline, CDR1 is SSHAT and CDR2 FNYEAQ (reference sequence). The CDR3 contains 17 residues. Written as DNA, the CDR3 is TGTGCTAGCAGCCGCTCCCCCGGGACAGGGGTTGCCGGGGAGCTGTTTTTT. As protein: CASSRSPGTGVAGELFF.

V is TRBV29-1 and J is TRBJ1-2; the D is unclear. Germline V CDR1 and CDR2: SQVTM, ANQGSEA. The CDR3 contains 14 residues. Trimming removed 4 bases at V and 4 bases at J, with 16 bases between. This CDR3 reads CSVVNPRTSYGYTF. The DNA of the CDR3 is TGCAGCGTTGTTAACCCACGAACGAGCTATGGCTACACCTTC.

The gene calls are TRBV3-1 (or the pseudogene TRBV3-2) and TRBJ1-1; TRBD1 is a possible D gene (6 bases). CDR1 is LGHDT, CDR2 YNNKEL, per germline (reference sequence). Trimming pared 4 bases from V and 7 bases from J, leaving 16 bases between. This CDR3 spans 14 amino acids. CDR3 residues: CASSPGRGAGEAFF. As DNA, the CDR3 is TGTGCCAGCAGCCCAGGCCGGGGGGCGGGTGAAGCTTTCTTT.

The V call is TRBV20-1, the J call TRBJ2-3; tentative D call: TRBD2 (5 bases). The length of the CDR3 is 17 residues. The germline gives CDR1 DFQATT, CDR2 SNEGSKA (reference sequence). V was trimmed by 3 bases and J by 6 bases, leaving 25 bases between them. The CDR3 reads CSASPLAWVGRADTQYF. In nucleotides, the CDR3 is TGCAGTGCTAGTCCTCTAGCCTGGGTCGGGCGGGCGGATACGCAGTATTTT.

The chain employs TRBV5-3 and TRBJ2-5; 11 bases are a match to TRBD2. TRBV5-3 belongs to the ORF category, with a function that is uncertain. The CDR3 covers 17 residues. Trimming cost V 0 bases and J 2 bases; bases outside gene matches: 6. In DNA, the CDR3 is TGTGCCAGAAGCTTGGGGGCGGGACTAGCGGTACAAGAGACCCAGTACTTC. Amino acid sequence: CARSLGAGLAVQETQYF.

The chain combines TRBV14 with TRBJ2-4, with 12 bases that match TRBD2. The CDR3 totals 18 residues. V trimming: 1 base; J trimming: 6 bases; junction bases outside the gene matches: 10. CDR1 is SGHDN and CDR2 is FVKESK in the germline V gene. The chain's CDR3 is CASSQAIPGLAGLNIQYF. CDR3 nucleotides: TGTGCCAGCAGCCAAGCCATCCCGGGACTAGCGGGTTTAAACATTCAGTACTTC.

The V gene is TRBV19, the J gene TRBJ2-3; 10 bases are shared with TRBD2. Germline CDR1 LNHDA, CDR2 SQIVND (reference sequence). The CDR3 is 16 amino acids. Trimming cost V 5 bases and J 4 bases; bases outside gene matches: 9. The CDR3 spells CASSRASGRLSDTQYF. The CDR3, as DNA: TGTGCCAGTAGTCGGGCTAGCGGGAGATTATCAGATACGCAGTATTTT.

This clone came up once. V gene TRBV24-1 combines with J gene TRBJ1-4, with D unclear. Germline lookup yields CDR1 KGHDR and CDR2 SFDVKD. The CDR3 is 14 amino acids. V was cut by 3 bases and J by 7 bases, with 11 bases left in between. The CDR3 sequence: CATSDPSFGEKLFF. As DNA, the CDR3 is TGTGCCACCAGTGATCCCTCTTTCGGTGAAAAACTGTTTTTT.

V usage is TRBV21-1 and J usage is TRBJ1-2; TRBD1 is taken as the D call from the table, unchecked against the DNA. TRBV21-1 corresponds to a pseudogene. The length of the CDR3 is 14 residues. CDR3 region: CASSRGTGEGGYTF. Here the CDR3 DNA reads TGTGCCAGCAGCAGGGGGACAGGAGAGGGTGGCTACACCTTC.

This clone has only a few counts. This chain links TRBV14 with TRBJ2-1; D not certain. This CDR3 contains 19 residues. V lost 0 bases and J lost 2, with 20 bases in between. In germline, CDR1 is SGHDN, CDR2 FVKESK. The CDR3: CASSQDKETWIATYNEQFF. The CDR3 region has the DNA TGTGCCAGCAGCCAAGATAAGGAGACCTGGATAGCCACCTACAATGAGCAGTTCTTC.

The genes are TRBV18 and TRBJ2-7; D gene ambiguous. The CDR3 covers 13 residues. Trimming shortened V by 2 bases and J by 3 bases, and 8 bases separated the two germline ends. Germline CDR1 KGHSH, CDR2 LQKENI. CDR3 in DNA: TGTGCCAGCTCACCAGCGGTTGACTACGAGCAGTACTTC. Amino acid sequence: CASSPAVDYEQYF.

The chain links TRBV7-3 to TRBJ1-1, with a weak D call TRBD1 (5 bases). V was cut by 2 bases and J by 8 bases, with 12 bases left in between. This CDR3 has 13 residues. CDR1 and CDR2 from the germline V gene are SGHTA and FQGTGA. For the CDR3, the DNA is TGTGCCAGCAGCTTATTAGGGGAAACCGAAGCTTTCTTT. The encoded protein is CASSLLGETEAFF. The complete variable domain, with remaining parts taken from reference TRBV7-3 and TRBJ1-1, reads GAGVSQTPSNKVTEKGKYVELRCDPISGHTALYWYRQSLGQGPEFLIYFQGTGAADDSGLPNDRFFAVRPEGSVSTLKIQRTERGDSAVYLCASSLLGETEAFFGQGTRLTVV.

This clone has more than one count but fewer than ten. The chain is built from TRBV4-3 and TRBJ1-2; tentatively, D is TRBD1 (6 bases). Germline assignment: CDR1 LGHNA and CDR2 YSLEER. There are 12 residues in the CDR3. V gave up 4 bases and J gave up 6 bases, with 9 bases separating them. The CDR3 sequence: CASSLGGNGYTF. In DNA form, the CDR3 reads TGCGCCAGCAGCCTAGGGGGAAATGGCTACACCTTC.

The V and J genes are TRBV28 and TRBJ1-5; D perhaps matches TRBD1 (5 bases). Germline values: CDR1 MDHEN, CDR2 SYDVKM. CDR3 size: 17 residues. The V and J ends lost 7 bases and 10 bases respectively, with 29 bases between them. CDR3 loop: CASTRLGLRLKYSPQHF. The CDR3 nucleotides are TGTGCCAGCACAAGGTTGGGGCTACGGCTTAAGTACTCCCCCCAGCATTTT.

The genes are TRBV6-1 and TRBJ2-7, with TRBD1 matching over 8 bases. This CDR3 has 14 amino acids. Germline-derived CDR1 and CDR2 are MNHNS and SASEGT. The junction had 1 base not matched to a gene; V was cut back by 3 bases and J by 0 bases. For the CDR3, the DNA is TGTGCCAGCAGTGATACAGGGGGCTCCTACGAGCAGTACTTC. Protein product: CASSDTGGSYEQYF.